The TCR beta chain described here comes from a study of T cell responses to AZD1222 COVID-19 vaccine. Study-wide results and limits: CD4 TCRs covered the whole spike, strongest at regions 160-218 and 743-854.

The method was immunoSEQ multiplex PCR; TCRdb's version includes in-frame clones alone and lacks a portion of them. Here the sample spans roughly 120,000 clones, approximately 84% being singletons. This clone was observed a single time. The target antigen is unknown. This CDR3 comprises 15 residues. Germline lookup yields CDR1 MDHEN and CDR2 SYDVKM. Unmatched junction bases numbered 1, after V lost 5 bases and J lost 3 bases. This clonotype was obtained from an adult in good health. Sequencing was performed on peripheral blood, taken on day 0 of AZD1222 vaccination. V and J are TRBV28 and TRBJ2-1; 13 nucleotides line up with TRBD2. CDR3 bases: TGTGCCAGCAGTACTAGCGGGGGGGGCTACAATGAGCAGTTCTTC. It codes for CASSTSGGGYNEQFF.